This record covers a single T cell receptor beta chain. Per the germline V gene, CDR1 is LNHDA and CDR2 is SQIVND (reference sequence). The CDR3 is made up of 16 amino acids. The V end was cut by 1 base, the J end by 4 bases, with 14 bases between. The data are from a study of cytotoxic CD8 clonotypes in ibrutinib-treated CLL. The repertoire was sequenced with immunoSEQ multiplex PCR; TCRdb's copy has only in-frame clones and lacks some. This table holds about 49,000 clones, around 53% found once. The chain links TRBV19 to TRBJ1-5; a possible D gene is TRBD1 (5 bases). The sequencing here drew on PBMCs, taken after 12 months of ibrutinib treatment. The clonotype was recovered from a human donor with chronic lymphocytic leukemia. The CDR3 reads CASSIGPGRYNQPQHF. In nucleotides, the CDR3 is TGTGCCAGTAGTATAGGGCCGGGACGGTATAATCAGCCCCAGCATTTT. The full variable domain, in which reference TRBV19 and TRBJ1-5 provide the parts outside the CDR3, is DGGITQSPKYLFRKEGQNVTLSCEQNLNHDAMYWYRQDPGQGLRLIYYSQIVNDFQKGDIAEGYSVSREKKESFPLTVTSAQKNPTAFYLCASSIGPGRYNQPQHFGDGTRLSIL.